This is a list of T cell receptor beta chains from one sample in a study of cytomegalovirus exposure and HLA in healthy donors. TCRdb's table, derived via immunoSEQ multiplex PCR, lists solely in-frame clones and lacks some. The table records about 67,000 clones, more than 80% of them present only once. Sequencing used PBMCs. All receptors come from a woman aged 25-40 years in good health and CMV-seronegative. The CDR3 runs from the conserved cysteine through the conserved F or W. The D gene is left open where the match is weak. Only some rows state a clone size, as once, few, many or a class for expanded clones.

.,.,TRBV11-2,TRBJ2-1,CASSPRLVGYEQFF,TGTGCCAGCAGCCCAAGACTAGTCGGCTATGAGCAGTTCTTC
.,TRBD1,TRBV10-3,TRBJ1-5,CAIGTGDSNQPQHF,TGTGCCATCGGGACAGGAGATAGCAATCAGCCCCAGCATTTT
.,.,TRBV19,TRBJ1-1,CASSLTGGGRNTEAFF,TGTGCCAGTAGCCTGACCGGCGGGGGCAGGAACACTGAAGCTTTCTTT
.,.,TRBV15,TRBJ1-2,CATSREATANYGYTF,TGTGCCACCAGCAGAGAGGCCACAGCTAACTATGGCTACACCTTC
.,.,TRBV6-1,TRBJ2-6,CASSEFQRSGANVLTF,TGTGCCAGCAGTGAGTTTCAGAGGTCTGGGGCCAACGTCCTGACTTTC
.,.,TRBV10-1,TRBJ2-4,CASSDQQGGTGDIQYF,TGCGCCAGCAGTGACCAACAGGGGGGGACGGGGGACATTCAGTACTTC
once,TRBD1,TRBV7-6,TRBJ1-5,CASSTGTGGYSNQPQHF,TGTGCCAGCAGCACCGGGACAGGGGGTTATAGCAATCAGCCCCAGCATTTT
.,TRBD1,TRBV6-1,TRBJ2-7,CASSRQGSGNEQYF,TGTGCCAGCAGTCGACAGGGAAGTGGAAACGAGCAGTACTTC
.,.,TRBV28,TRBJ1-1,CASSLTWNTEAFF,TGTGCCAGCAGCCTTACTTGGAACACTGAAGCTTTCTTT
.,TRBD1,TRBV27,TRBJ1-2,CASSPRQGVNTF,TGTGCCAGCAGTCCTCGACAGGGAGTGAACACCTTC
.,TRBD1,TRBV6-5,TRBJ1-2,CASSLGTVGYGYTF,TGTGCCAGCAGTCTCGGGACAGTGGGCTATGGCTACACCTTC
.,.,TRBV28,TRBJ1-5,CASSIGQSNQPQHF,TGTGCCAGCAGTATCGGACAGAGCAATCAGCCCCAGCATTTT
.,TRBD1,TRBV11-2,TRBJ1-6,CASSIGTGDNSPLHF,TGTGCCAGCAGTATCGGGACAGGTGATAATTCACCCCTCCACTTT
.,.,TRBV7-9,TRBJ1-4,CASSRRPGVLFF,TGTGCCAGCAGCAGACGACCGGGGGTACTGTTTTTT
.,TRBD1,TRBV5-1,TRBJ2-3,CASSLGDRDTDTQYF,TGCGCCAGCAGCTTAGGGGACAGGGACACAGATACGCAGTATTTT
.,TRBD1,TRBV19,TRBJ1-5,CASSIGQGGNQPQHF,TGTGCCAGTAGTATCGGACAGGGCGGCAATCAGCCCCAGCATTTT
.,TRBD1,TRBV27,TRBJ2-3,CASSSRTGGTDTQYF,TGTGCCAGCAGTTCACGGACAGGGGGCACAGATACGCAGTATTTT
.,TRBD1,TRBV28,TRBJ2-5,CASSSQGIKETQYF,TGTGCCAGCAGTTCACAGGGGATTAAGGAGACCCAGTACTTC
.,TRBD2,TRBV5-1,TRBJ2-1,CASSLGLAGGSNNEQFF,TGCGCCAGCAGCCTCGGACTAGCGGGGGGATCAAACAATGAGCAGTTCTTC
.,.,TRBV6-5,TRBJ2-3,CASRPLASLPDTQYF,TGTGCCAGCAGACCTCTAGCGTCCTTACCGGATACGCAGTATTTT
.,.,TRBV7-9,TRBJ1-1,CASSLDGGGRNTEAFF,TGTGCCAGCAGCTTAGATGGGGGGGGTCGGAACACTGAAGCTTTCTTT
once,TRBD1,TRBV13,TRBJ2-1,CASSWDRDKSSYNEQFF,TGTGCCAGCAGCTGGGACAGGGATAAAAGTTCCTACAATGAGCAGTTCTTC
once,TRBD2,TRBV6-6,TRBJ2-7,CASSRGGAGYEQYF,TGTGCCAGCAGTCGGGGGGGGGCCGGCTACGAGCAGTACTTC
.,TRBD1,TRBV19,TRBJ2-7,CASSPDRGQAYEQYF,TGTGCCAGTAGTCCCGACAGGGGCCAAGCCTACGAGCAGTACTTC
.,.,TRBV18,TRBJ1-1,CASSPGVRDTEAFF,TGTGCCAGCTCACCAGGGGTGCGGGACACTGAAGCTTTCTTT
.,.,TRBV15,TRBJ2-7,CATSRDLDSSYEQYF,TGTGCCACCAGCAGAGATCTAGATAGCTCCTACGAGCAGTACTTC
.,TRBD1,TRBV5-1,TRBJ2-7,CASSFELTGGRGEQYF,TGCGCCAGCAGCTTTGAATTGACAGGGGGGCGGGGGGAGCAGTACTTC
.,.,TRBV7-2,TRBJ2-3,CASSLAVTEDTQYF,TGTGCCAGCAGCTTAGCGGTAACAGAGGATACGCAGTATTTT
.,TRBD1,TRBV28,TRBJ2-7,CASGTGTHEQYF,TGTGCCAGCGGGACAGGGACCCACGAGCAGTACTTC
.,.,TRBV11-3,TRBJ2-2,CASSLGQALGTGELFF,TGTGCCAGCAGCTTAGGACAGGCCCTGGGGACCGGGGAGCTGTTTTTT
.,.,TRBV28,TRBJ2-4,CASSFFGKNIQYF,TGTGCCAGCAGTTTTTTCGGCAAAAACATTCAGTACTTC
.,.,TRBV7-6,TRBJ1-5,CASSLLAATFSNQPQHF,TGTGCCAGCAGCTTACTTGCGGCAACTTTTAGCAATCAGCCCCAGCATTTT
.,TRBD1,TRBV6-5,TRBJ2-4,CASRNRDRGDIQYF,TGTGCCAGCAGAAACCGGGACAGGGGCGACATTCAGTACTTC
.,TRBD1,TRBV7-2,TRBJ1-4,CASSLRGKNEKLFF,TGTGCCAGCAGCCTCAGGGGGAAAAATGAAAAACTGTTTTTT
.,.,TRBV5-8,TRBJ1-2,CASSFSQYYGYTF,TGTGCCAGCAGCTTTTCCCAATACTATGGCTACACCTTC
.,TRBD2,TRBV11-2,TRBJ2-5,CASSEGVRGAQETQYF,TGTGCCAGCAGCGAGGGGGTGCGGGGGGCTCAAGAGACCCAGTACTTC
.,.,TRBV18,TRBJ1-5,CASSPTGGPSNQPQHF,TGTGCCAGCTCACCAACAGGCGGCCCTAGCAATCAGCCCCAGCATTTT
once,.,TRBV18,TRBJ1-2,CASSPPIAGRYGYTF,TGTGCCAGCTCACCACCGATTGCAGGCCGCTATGGCTACACCTTC
once,TRBD1,TRBV18,TRBJ2-2,CASSRQAQGAGELFF,TGTGCCAGCTCACGACAAGCCCAGGGGGCCGGGGAGCTGTTTTTT
.,TRBD1,TRBV29-1,TRBJ2-6,CSVFRPGQGTPGANVLTF,TGCAGCGTTTTTAGACCGGGACAGGGTACTCCTGGGGCCAACGTCCTGACTTTC
.,TRBD2,TRBV7-9,TRBJ2-3,CSSGGAPTDTQYF,TGTTCCAGCGGGGGGGCCCCCACAGATACGCAGTATTTT
.,.,TRBV27,TRBJ1-1,CASSLSGAVNTEAFF,TGTGCCAGCAGTTTATCGGGGGCAGTGAACACTGAAGCTTTCTTT
once,.,TRBV5-8,TRBJ1-6,CASSDSDRLNSPLHF,TGTGCCAGCAGCGACTCTGACAGGCTTAATTCACCCCTCCACTTT
.,.,TRBV10-3,TRBJ1-6,CAISDREGSPLHF,TGTGCCATCAGTGACAGGGAGGGTTCACCCCTCCACTTT
.,TRBD1,TRBV2,TRBJ2-1,CASRGPKTGGVNEQFF,TGTGCCAGCAGGGGGCCCAAGACAGGGGGGGTCAATGAGCAGTTCTTC
few,.,TRBV30,TRBJ1-4,CAWRQGWDEKLFF,TGTGCCTGGAGACAGGGTTGGGATGAAAAACTGTTTTTT
.,TRBD1,TRBV5-6,TRBJ1-5,CASSLSGGFQPQHF,TGTGCCAGCAGCTTATCAGGGGGCTTTCAGCCCCAGCATTTT
few,TRBD1,TRBV5-4,TRBJ2-1,CAFTRGQGFSSYNEQFF,TGTGCCTTTACCCGCGGACAGGGGTTCAGCTCCTACAATGAGCAGTTCTTC
few,TRBD1,TRBV29-1,TRBJ1-4,CSGTGTGSSTNEKLFF,TGCAGCGGCACCGGGACAGGGTCTTCAACTAATGAAAAACTGTTTTTT
.,.,TRBV9,TRBJ2-3,CASSVAERGAPADTQYF,TGTGCCAGCAGCGTAGCTGAACGGGGGGCCCCCGCAGATACGCAGTATTTT
.,TRBD1,TRBV19,TRBJ2-5,CASSFDRVQETQYF,TGTGCCAGTAGTTTCGACAGGGTCCAAGAGACCCAGTACTTC
.,TRBD1,TRBV7-9,TRBJ2-2,CASSPGQGTVTGELFF,TGTGCCAGCAGCCCCGGACAGGGGACGGTCACCGGGGAGCTGTTTTTT
once,TRBD1,TRBV28,TRBJ1-2,CASRLGQGYGYTF,TGTGCCAGCAGACTGGGACAGGGCTATGGCTACACCTTC
few,.,TRBV18,TRBJ2-7,CASSPSVGMSYEQYF,TGTGCCAGCTCACCTAGCGTCGGGATGAGCTACGAGCAGTACTTC
few,.,TRBV4-3,TRBJ1-5,CASSQDVGAHQPQHF,TGCGCCAGCAGCCAAGATGTGGGGGCACATCAGCCCCAGCATTTT